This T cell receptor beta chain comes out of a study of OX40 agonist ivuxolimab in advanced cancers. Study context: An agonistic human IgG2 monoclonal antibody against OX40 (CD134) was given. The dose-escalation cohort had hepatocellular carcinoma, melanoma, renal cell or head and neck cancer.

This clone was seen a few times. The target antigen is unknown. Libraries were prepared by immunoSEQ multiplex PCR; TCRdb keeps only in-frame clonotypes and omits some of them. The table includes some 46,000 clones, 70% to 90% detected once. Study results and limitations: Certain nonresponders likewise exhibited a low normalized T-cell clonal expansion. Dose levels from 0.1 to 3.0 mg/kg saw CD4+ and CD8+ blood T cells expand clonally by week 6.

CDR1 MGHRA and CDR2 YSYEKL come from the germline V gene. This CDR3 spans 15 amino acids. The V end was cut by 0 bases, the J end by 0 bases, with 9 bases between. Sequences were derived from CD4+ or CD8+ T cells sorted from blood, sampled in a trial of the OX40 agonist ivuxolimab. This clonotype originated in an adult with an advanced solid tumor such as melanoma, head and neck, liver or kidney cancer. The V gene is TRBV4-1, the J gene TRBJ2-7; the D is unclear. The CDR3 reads CASSQDNGPSYEQYF. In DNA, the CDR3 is TGCGCCAGCAGCCAAGACAATGGCCCCTCCTACGAGCAGTACTTC.